This passage covers 30 T cell receptor beta chains from one sample sequenced in a study of shared clonotypes between healthy human individuals. Only in-frame clones appear in the TCRdb table, and some are missing; sequencing was by immunoSEQ multiplex PCR. The sample holds 640,000 or so clones, 60% to 80% seen once. What was sequenced was memory CD4+ T cells sorted from blood. Stated subset: CD45RA-negative fraction. Receptors were obtained from a woman aged 25-40 years in good health.

The V call is TRBV7-3, the J call TRBJ2-6; D is possibly TRBD1 (5 bases). Per the germline V gene, CDR1 is SGHTA and CDR2 is FQGTGA. V dropped 5 bases and J dropped 3 bases, with 8 bases sitting between them. This CDR3 has 14 residues. This CDR3 reads CASSPGIGANVLTF. CDR3 sequence (DNA): TGTGCCAGCAGCCCAGGGATTGGGGCCAACGTCCTGACTTTC.

This clone occurred once. The V gene is TRBV10-3, the J gene TRBJ2-5, with D maybe TRBD2 (6 bases). The CDR3 covers 14 residues. CDR1 ENHRY and CDR2 SYGVKD come from the germline V gene. V was trimmed by 2 bases and J by 7 bases, leaving 14 bases between them. CDR3 in amino acids: CAISETGELGTQYF. The CDR3 DNA reads as TGTGCCATCAGTGAGACGGGGGAATTAGGGACCCAGTACTTC.

This rearrangement joins TRBV28 to TRBJ2-2; D is undetermined. The length of the CDR3 is 14 residues. Germline-derived CDR1 and CDR2 are MDHEN and SYDVKM. V lost 5 bases and J 6 bases, leaving 13 bases between the germline ends. Written as DNA, the CDR3 is TGTGCCAGCAGTCCCTCTGGGATGTCCGGGGAGCTGTTTTTT. Its translation is CASSPSGMSGELFF.

The rearrangement links TRBV7-9 to TRBJ2-2, with 8 bases matching TRBD1. The junction had 14 bases not matched to a gene; V was cut back by 11 bases and J by 6 bases. Germline V gene data show CDR1 as SEHNR and CDR2 as FQNEAQ (reference sequence). The CDR3 extends over 15 amino acids. The CDR3 loop reads CAGQGSVLRAGELFF. The CDR3 nucleotides are TGTGCCGGACAGGGAAGTGTTCTGAGGGCCGGGGAGCTGTTTTTT. Variable domain in full (rest from reference TRBV7-9 and TRBJ2-2): DTGVSQNPRHKITKRGQNVTFRCDPISEHNRLYWYRQTLGQGPEFLTYFQNEAQLEKSRLLSDRFSAERPKGSFSTLEIQRTEQGDSAMYLCAGQGSVLRAGELFFGEGSRLTVL.

The gene calls are TRBV4-2 and TRBJ1-4, with a tentative D call TRBD1 (5 bases). Germline V gene lookup returns CDR1 LGHNA and CDR2 YNFKEQ. V was clipped by 5 bases and J by 4 bases, with 8 bases between them. The CDR3 totals 13 residues. CDR3 in amino acids: CASSTGDNEKLFF. The CDR3 DNA is TGTGCCAGCAGCACAGGTGATAATGAAAAACTGTTTTTT.

This chain uses TRBV7-2 with TRBJ1-3; D unresolved. Germline CDR1 and CDR2: SGHTA and FQGNSA. Trimming took 1 base from V and 7 from J, leaving 14 bases between them. The CDR3 runs to 15 residues. CDR3 sequence reads: CASSLGGITGNTIYF. In DNA form, the CDR3 reads TGTGCCAGCAGCTTAGGTGGGATTACCGGGAACACCATATATTTT.

The chain links TRBV5-1 to TRBJ2-3; 11 bases are shared with TRBD2. Trimming at V came to 9 bases and at J to 2 bases, leaving 5 bases not matched to a gene. The CDR3 covers 14 residues. Germline CDR1 reads SGHRS; CDR2 reads YFSETQ. CDR3 coding DNA: TGCGCCACCGGGACTAGCGGAGACACAGATACGCAGTATTTT. It yields the protein CATGTSGDTDTQYF.

The CDR3 DNA reads TGCAGCGTTGAAGATAGGGGGTTTTACCAAGAGACCCAGTACTTC. Translation gives CSVEDRGFYQETQYF. V is TRBV29-1 and J is TRBJ2-5, with D possibly TRBD1 on 6 matching bases. The germline V gene encodes CDR1 SQVTM and CDR2 ANQGSEA. CDR3 length: 15 residues. The V end lost 0 bases, the J end lost 0 bases, and 11 bases lay between the germline ends. Drawing the rest from reference TRBV29-1 and TRBJ2-5, the complete variable domain is SAVISQKPSRDICQRGTSLTIQCQVDSQVTMMFWYRQQPGQSLTLIATANQGSEATYESGFVIDKFPISRPNLTFSTLTVSNMSPEDSSIYLCSVEDRGFYQETQYFGPGTRLLVL.

Points on this clone: A junction end diverges from the germline sequence, so it may reflect a read error. The chain carries TRBV7-2 and TRBJ2-1; tentatively, D is TRBD1 or TRBD2 (5 bases each). From germline, CDR1 is SGHTA and CDR2 FQGNSA. This CDR3 has 14 amino acids. CDR3 sequence: CASSLGDWYNEQFF. The CDR3 DNA is TGCGCCAGCAGCTTGGGGGATTGGTACAATGAGCAGTTCTTC.

The chain employs TRBV29-1 and TRBJ1-1; possible D gene TRBD1, 5 bases. Germline values: CDR1 SQVTM, CDR2 ANQGSEA. V shed 0 bases and J shed 6 bases, with 8 bases lying between them. There are 12 residues in the CDR3. The CDR3: CSVEEVGAEAFF. The DNA of the CDR3 is TGCAGCGTTGAAGAAGTAGGGGCTGAAGCTTTCTTT.

With regard to this clone: This same CDR3 is encoded by further DNA sequences in the sample. The V and J genes are TRBV18 and TRBJ2-5; no clear D. With 3 bases removed from V and 2 bases from J, the gap between germline ends came to 7 bases. This CDR3 contains 13 residues. Germline V CDR1 and CDR2: KGHSH, LQKENI. This chain's CDR3 is CASSPGQQETQYF. The CDR3 coding sequence is TGTGCCAGCTCACCGGGCCAACAAGAGACCCAGTACTTC.

This chain connects TRBV28 to TRBJ1-1; D remains ambiguous. Germline CDR1 is MDHEN and CDR2 is SYDVKM. The CDR3 is 12 residues long. The V and J ends lost 5 bases and 1 base respectively, with 5 bases between them. CDR3 sequence: CASSEANTEAFF. DNA of the CDR3: TGTGCCAGCAGTGAAGCGAACACTGAAGCTTTCTTT.

In nucleotides, the CDR3 is TGCGCCAGCAACCCCAGAGGGACTAATGAAAAACTGTTTTTT. This translates into CASNPRGTNEKLFF. This sequence joins TRBV10-2 and TRBJ1-4; D gene ambiguous. Per germline, CDR1 WSHSY and CDR2 SAAADI. CDR3 length equals 14 residues. Trimming shortened V by 7 bases and J by 2 bases, and 11 bases separated the two germline ends.

This clone was detected once. This sequence joins TRBV11-1 and TRBJ2-5, with 9 bases that match TRBD2. This CDR3 contains 16 residues. The germline V gene encodes CDR1 SGHAT and CDR2 FQDESV (reference sequence). V lost 5 bases and J lost 1; bases outside the gene matches: 8. The CDR3 protein is CASSPLAGGIQETQYF. In nucleotides, the CDR3 is TGTGCCAGCAGCCCCTTGGCGGGAGGGATCCAAGAGACCCAGTACTTC.

The chain carries TRBV19 and TRBJ1-2; D is uncertain. The germline V gene encodes CDR1 LNHDA and CDR2 SQIVND (reference sequence). The V end was cut by 5 bases, the J end by 0 bases, with 10 bases between. CDR3 length: 14 amino acids. In DNA, the CDR3 is TGTGCCAGTAGTTTACCAACCTCTAACTATGGCTACACCTTC. It is translated as CASSLPTSNYGYTF.

V gene TRBV28 combines with J gene TRBJ2-7; a weak D match, TRBD1 (6 bases). V was trimmed by 7 bases and J by 5 bases, leaving 12 bases between them. This CDR3 region has 12 residues. Germline V gene data show CDR1 as MDHEN and CDR2 as SYDVKM. CDR3 sequence (DNA): TGTGCCAGCACAACAGGGATGAACGAGCAGTACTTC. The encoded protein is CASTTGMNEQYF. Using reference TRBV28 and TRBJ2-7 for the parts outside the CDR3, the full variable domain is DVKVTQSSRYLVKRTGEKVFLECVQDMDHENMFWYRQDPGLGLRLIYFSYDVKMKEKGDIPEGYSVSREKKERFSLILESASTNQTSMYLCASTTGMNEQYFGPGTRLTVT.

The chain carries TRBV28 and TRBJ1-5, with 8 bases fitting TRBD1. CDR3 length: 20 amino acids. V shed 8 bases and J 3 bases; nucleotides not matched to a gene: 24. The germline V gene has CDR1 MDHEN and CDR2 SYDVKM. The CDR3 DNA is TGTGCCAGCCAACCGATCCTCAACCGCCGGGACAGGAAACACAATCAGCCCCAGCATTTT. It encodes CASQPILNRRDRKHNQPQHF.

Note on this clone: Other DNA sequences in the sample encode the same CDR3. V and J are TRBV29-1 and TRBJ2-3; 8 nucleotides line up with TRBD2. This CDR3 is 13 amino acids long. With 5 bases clipped from V and 0 bases from J, the junction kept 1 base outside the gene matches. CDR1 and CDR2 from the germline V gene are SQVTM and ANQGSEA. As DNA, the CDR3 is TGCAGCGTTACTAGCGGTAGCACAGATACGCAGTATTTT. Its translation: CSVTSGSTDTQYF.

The rearrangement uses TRBV5-5 and TRBJ1-1; D call uncertain. CDR3 size: 15 residues. The germline gives CDR1 SGHKS, CDR2 YYEKEE (reference sequence). V was trimmed by 0 bases and J by 1 base, leaving 10 bases between them. The CDR3 bases are TGTGCCAGCAGCTTGGCTGTGGGCAGGAACACTGAAGCTTTCTTT. Its translation: CASSLAVGRNTEAFF.

The sample holds a few counts of this clone. This chain connects TRBV29-1 to TRBJ2-5; 8 bases line up with TRBD2. The CDR3 spans 14 residues. Germline V gives CDR1 SQVTM, CDR2 ANQGSEA. Losses at the gene ends were 3 bases for V and 4 bases for J; bases not matched to a gene: 7. CDR3 sequence reads: CSVDSAGVRETQYF. The CDR3 DNA sequence: TGCAGCGTTGACTCAGCGGGAGTGCGAGAGACCCAGTACTTC. Using reference TRBV29-1 and TRBJ2-5 for the parts outside the CDR3, the full variable domain is SAVISQKPSRDICQRGTSLTIQCQVDSQVTMMFWYRQQPGQSLTLIATANQGSEATYESGFVIDKFPISRPNLTFSTLTVSNMSPEDSSIYLCSVDSAGVRETQYFGPGTRLLVL.

The chain uses TRBV21-1 and TRBJ1-2. TRBV21-1 counts as a pseudogene. The CDR3 totals 14 residues. The chain's CDR3 is CASSKTPTNYGYTF. For the CDR3, the DNA is TGTGCCAGCAGCAAAACGCCGACTAACTATGGCTACACCTTC.

V is TRBV5-1 and J is TRBJ1-2; D is unresolved. Germline CDR1 and CDR2: SGHRS and YFSETQ. This CDR3 has 13 residues. V shed 0 bases and J shed 6 bases, with 9 bases lying between them. Here the CDR3 reads CASSLEGVDGYTF. CDR3 DNA sequence: TGCGCCAGCAGCTTGGAGGGAGTAGATGGCTACACCTTC.

V usage is TRBV6-1 and J usage is TRBJ2-1, with 8 bases aligning to TRBD1. This CDR3 comprises 15 residues. V shed 4 bases and J 7 bases; nucleotides not matched to a gene: 9. In germline, CDR1 is MNHNS, CDR2 SASEGT. The DNA of the CDR3 is TGTGCCAGCAGTGCCCGGATCAGGGGGCCAAATGAGCAGTTCTTC. It is translated as CASSARIRGPNEQFF.

The chain uses TRBV28 and TRBJ2-7; TRBD1 matches 8 bases. V dropped 4 bases and J dropped 1; count of bases not matched to a gene: 6. The CDR3 is 15 amino acids. The germline V gene encodes CDR1 MDHEN and CDR2 SYDVKM. As DNA, the CDR3 is TGTGCCAGCAGTTATCAGGGGGCTCGGTCCTACGAGCAGTACTTC. The encoded protein is CASSYQGARSYEQYF.

V and J are TRBV6-6 and TRBJ2-7; 8 bases are shared with TRBD2. This CDR3 has 15 amino acids. Germline V gene sequence: CDR1 MNHNY, CDR2 SVGAGI (reference sequence). The V segment lost 8 bases and the J segment 10 bases; nucleotides outside the gene matches: 19. Here the CDR3 DNA reads TGTGCCAGCGCCCCCGTGGAAGCGGGAGAGGTTTCCCAGTACTTC. Amino acids: CASAPVEAGEVSQYF.

This clone was picked up one time. V and J are TRBV28 and TRBJ2-7; TRBD2 matches at 7 bases. Per germline, CDR1 MDHEN and CDR2 SYDVKM. J gave up 6 bases and V 2 bases, and 22 bases lay outside the gene matches. This CDR3 region has 19 residues. CDR3 DNA: TGTGCCAGCAGTTTAAGCCTAGCGGTGTTTCTCGGATCCAATCCCGAGCAGTACTTC. Translation: CASSLSLAVFLGSNPEQYF.

This chain's CDR3 is CASSPIPGLASSGELFF. CDR3 bases: TGCGCCAGCAGCCCAATCCCGGGACTAGCGTCTTCCGGGGAGCTGTTTTTT. This sequence joins TRBV5-1 and TRBJ2-2, with 10 bases identical to TRBD2. J lost 6 bases, V lost 4 bases, and 12 bases had no gene match. The CDR3 contains 17 residues. Germline V lookup: CDR1 SGHRS, CDR2 YFSETQ.

The chain couples TRBV28 to TRBJ2-1, with D possibly being TRBD2 (5 bases). This CDR3 has 17 residues. Germline values: CDR1 MDHEN, CDR2 SYDVKM. The V gene lost 5 bases and the J gene lost 4 bases, with 21 bases spanning the gap. This CDR3 reads CASSLDFAPTGYNEQFF. Here the CDR3 DNA reads TGTGCCAGCAGTCTCGACTTCGCCCCGACGGGGTACAATGAGCAGTTCTTC.

V is TRBV7-9 and J is TRBJ1-1; unclear D gene. Germline V CDR1 and CDR2: SEHNR, FQNEAQ (reference sequence). Trimming took off 5 bases at V and 5 bases at J, with 15 bases between the two ends. The CDR3 sequence is 14 residues long. CDR3 DNA: TGTGCCAGCAGCCTCGGTGCGGGCTCAACTGAAGCTTTCTTT. Translated, it gives CASSLGAGSTEAFF.

The chain has TRBV19 and TRBJ2-7; tentatively, D is TRBD2 (5 bases). Between the trimmed V and J ends, which lost 7 bases and 1 base, there was a span of 17 bases. The germline gives CDR1 LNHDA, CDR2 SQIVND (reference sequence). This CDR3 is built from 15 residues. CDR3 protein: CASTQSGLGSYEQYF. CDR3 coding DNA: TGTGCCAGTACCCAATCGGGGTTAGGGTCCTACGAGCAGTACTTC.